The rows below give T cell receptor beta chains drawn from one sample of a study of shared clonotypes between healthy human individuals. Assay used: immunoSEQ multiplex PCR; TCRdb lists only in-frame clones, some missing. The table includes around 2.1 million clones, roughly 95% detected once. The sample consisted of naive CD4+ T cells sorted from blood. The origin of the receptors is a man between 18 and 35 years old in good health. CDR3s include the opening cysteine and the closing phenylalanine or tryptophan. Fields, in order: D gene, V gene, clone size, J gene, CDR3 protein, CDR3 DNA. D genes are given only for firm matches. Clone sizes are given selectively: once, few, many, or a class where the clone is expanded.

D gene: NA
V gene: TRBV28
clone size: NA
J gene: TRBJ1-1
CDR3 protein: CASSRGIGTEAFF
CDR3 DNA: TGTGCCAGCAGTAGGGGGATTGGAACTGAAGCTTTCTTT

D gene: NA
V gene: TRBV2
clone size: NA
J gene: TRBJ2-7
CDR3 protein: CAGGGWLSSYEQYF
CDR3 DNA: TGTGCCGGGGGCGGTTGGTTATCGTCCTACGAGCAGTACTTC

D gene: TRBD2
V gene: TRBV7-8
clone size: NA
J gene: TRBJ2-2
CDR3 protein: CASSSGGSGNAGELFF
CDR3 DNA: TGTGCCAGCAGCTCGGGGGGAAGCGGTAACGCCGGGGAGCTGTTTTTT

D gene: TRBD1
V gene: TRBV19
clone size: NA
J gene: TRBJ1-1
CDR3 protein: CASNRQGGEVEAFF
CDR3 DNA: TGTGCCAGTAACCGACAGGGCGGCGAGGTTGAAGCTTTCTTT

D gene: NA
V gene: TRBV25-1
clone size: NA
J gene: TRBJ2-5
CDR3 protein: CASSAAGTPAQYF
CDR3 DNA: TGTGCCAGCAGTGCTGCCGGGACCCCCGCCCAGTACTTC

D gene: NA
V gene: TRBV28
clone size: NA
J gene: TRBJ1-3
CDR3 protein: CASRDPGNTIYF
CDR3 DNA: TGTGCCAGCAGGGACCCTGGAAACACCATATATTTT

D gene: NA
V gene: TRBV28
clone size: NA
J gene: TRBJ1-1
CDR3 protein: CASSLQGRPEAFF
CDR3 DNA: TGTGCCAGCAGTTTGCAGGGGCGCCCTGAAGCTTTCTTT

D gene: NA
V gene: TRBV5-4
clone size: few
J gene: TRBJ2-2
CDR3 protein: CASSLLNTGELFF
CDR3 DNA: TGTGCCAGCAGCTTGTTGAACACCGGGGAGCTGTTTTTT

D gene: TRBD1
V gene: TRBV28
clone size: NA
J gene: TRBJ2-3
CDR3 protein: CASSTGAVSPTDTQYF
CDR3 DNA: TGTGCCAGCAGCACAGGGGCAGTCTCCCCCACAGATACGCAGTATTTT

D gene: TRBD1
V gene: TRBV28
clone size: once
J gene: TRBJ1-5
CDR3 protein: CASSSGQGDQPQHF
CDR3 DNA: TGTGCCAGCAGTTCCGGACAGGGAGATCAGCCCCAGCATTTT

D gene: NA
V gene: TRBV25-1
clone size: NA
J gene: TRBJ1-1
CDR3 protein: CASSESYYPDRPHEAFF
CDR3 DNA: TGTGCCAGCAGTGAATCCTATTACCCTGACAGACCTCATGAAGCTTTCTTT

D gene: TRBD1
V gene: TRBV12-5
clone size: NA
J gene: TRBJ1-2
CDR3 protein: CASGLLSVTGVNYGYTF
CDR3 DNA: TGTGCTAGTGGTTTGCTAAGTGTGACAGGGGTTAACTATGGCTACACCTTC

D gene: NA
V gene: TRBV6-5
clone size: NA
J gene: TRBJ1-2
CDR3 protein: CASRVTGGGGYTF
CDR3 DNA: TGTGCCAGCAGAGTTACGGGTGGAGGAGGCTACACCTTC

D gene: NA
V gene: TRBV5-1
clone size: once
J gene: TRBJ2-7
CDR3 protein: CASRLRTGGGDYEQYF
CDR3 DNA: TGCGCCAGCAGATTAAGGACAGGTGGAGGGGACTACGAGCAGTACTTC

D gene: NA
V gene: TRBV19
clone size: NA
J gene: TRBJ2-7
CDR3 protein: CASSMARSMSYEQYF
CDR3 DNA: TGTGCCAGTAGTATGGCCAGGTCTATGTCCTACGAGCAGTACTTC

D gene: TRBD2
V gene: TRBV18
clone size: NA
J gene: TRBJ2-3
CDR3 protein: CASSPLSGGVSTDTQYF
CDR3 DNA: TGTGCCAGCTCACCGCTTAGCGGGGGGGTTAGCACAGATACGCAGTATTTT

D gene: NA
V gene: TRBV5-6
clone size: NA
J gene: TRBJ2-5
CDR3 protein: CASSSWDFQETQYF
CDR3 DNA: TGTGCCAGCAGCTCTTGGGACTTCCAAGAGACCCAGTACTTC

D gene: TRBD2
V gene: TRBV9
clone size: once
J gene: TRBJ2-3
CDR3 protein: CASSIHPGTTSDTQYF
CDR3 DNA: TGTGCCAGCAGCATACATCCCGGGACTACCTCAGATACGCAGTATTTT

D gene: TRBD2
V gene: TRBV5-6
clone size: NA
J gene: TRBJ2-7
CDR3 protein: CASSRTSGSYEQYF
CDR3 DNA: TGTGCCAGCAGCAGGACTAGCGGGAGCTACGAGCAGTACTTC

D gene: NA
V gene: TRBV30
clone size: NA
J gene: TRBJ2-4
CDR3 protein: CAWSAAKNIQYF
CDR3 DNA: TGTGCCTGGAGTGCCGCCAAAAACATTCAGTACTTC

D gene: NA
V gene: TRBV18
clone size: NA
J gene: TRBJ1-2
CDR3 protein: CASSPGRPDLSNYGYTF
CDR3 DNA: TGTGCCAGCTCACCCGGCCGGCCAGACCTCTCTAACTATGGCTACACCTTC

D gene: NA
V gene: TRBV19
clone size: NA
J gene: TRBJ2-1
CDR3 protein: CASSIVGESSYNEQFF
CDR3 DNA: TGTGCCAGTAGTATAGTGGGGGAGAGCTCCTACAATGAGCAGTTCTTC

D gene: TRBD1
V gene: TRBV27
clone size: NA
J gene: TRBJ2-7
CDR3 protein: CASSLSSTGVGYEQYF
CDR3 DNA: TGTGCCAGCAGTTTATCGTCGACAGGGGTCGGGTACGAGCAGTACTTC

D gene: TRBD1
V gene: TRBV5-6
clone size: NA
J gene: TRBJ1-2
CDR3 protein: CASSLETGVRGYGYTF
CDR3 DNA: TGTGCCAGCAGCTTGGAAACAGGGGTTCGGGGCTATGGCTACACCTTC

D gene: NA
V gene: TRBV27
clone size: NA
J gene: TRBJ2-4
CDR3 protein: CASSSRPEYIQYF
CDR3 DNA: TGTGCCAGCAGTTCGAGGCCGGAGTACATTCAGTACTTC

D gene: NA
V gene: TRBV30
clone size: NA
J gene: TRBJ2-7
CDR3 protein: CACQAPGTYEQYF
CDR3 DNA: TGTGCCTGTCAGGCCCCAGGGACCTACGAGCAGTACTTC

D gene: NA
V gene: TRBV19
clone size: once
J gene: TRBJ1-1
CDR3 protein: CASWSPIEAFF
CDR3 DNA: TGTGCCAGCTGGTCCCCGATTGAAGCTTTCTTT

D gene: TRBD2
V gene: TRBV28
clone size: NA
J gene: TRBJ2-1
CDR3 protein: CASSRTSGAGEDEQFF
CDR3 DNA: TGTGCCAGCAGCCGGACTAGCGGGGCAGGAGAGGATGAGCAGTTCTTC

D gene: NA
V gene: TRBV6-5
clone size: NA
J gene: TRBJ2-2
CDR3 protein: CASRPPGLTGELFF
CDR3 DNA: TGTGCCAGCAGACCTCCCGGGCTCACCGGGGAGCTGTTTTTT

D gene: NA
V gene: TRBV7-8
clone size: NA
J gene: TRBJ1-5
CDR3 protein: CASSLGLWSDQPQHF
CDR3 DNA: TGTGCCAGCAGCTTAGGACTGTGGAGCGATCAGCCCCAGCATTTT

D gene: NA
V gene: TRBV27
clone size: NA
J gene: TRBJ1-4
CDR3 protein: CASSFMFNEKLFF
CDR3 DNA: TGTGCCAGCAGTTTCATGTTCAATGAAAAACTGTTTTTT

D gene: NA
V gene: TRBV10-3
clone size: NA
J gene: TRBJ2-7
CDR3 protein: CAISKDWPSYEQYF
CDR3 DNA: TGTGCCATCAGTAAGGACTGGCCATCCTACGAGCAGTACTTC

D gene: TRBD1
V gene: TRBV4-2
clone size: few
J gene: TRBJ1-2
CDR3 protein: CASSPGGTGTNYGYTF
CDR3 DNA: TGTGCCAGCAGCCCGGGGGGGACAGGGACTAACTATGGCTACACCTTC

D gene: NA
V gene: TRBV27
clone size: NA
J gene: TRBJ2-5
CDR3 protein: CASSSGTSRRETQYF
CDR3 DNA: TGTGCCAGCAGTTCCGGGACTTCCCGGCGAGAGACCCAGTACTTC

D gene: NA
V gene: TRBV5-1
clone size: NA
J gene: TRBJ2-1
CDR3 protein: CASSRGLSNEQFF
CDR3 DNA: TGCGCCAGCAGCCGGGGACTGTCCAATGAGCAGTTCTTC

D gene: NA
V gene: TRBV30
clone size: NA
J gene: TRBJ2-7
CDR3 protein: CAWSVKEQGRREQYF
CDR3 DNA: TGTGCCTGGAGTGTAAAGGAACAGGGGAGGAGGGAGCAGTACTTC

D gene: NA
V gene: TRBV6-1
clone size: NA
J gene: TRBJ1-4
CDR3 protein: CAISRGDEKLFF
CDR3 DNA: TGTGCCATTTCAAGGGGTGATGAAAAACTGTTTTTT

D gene: NA
V gene: TRBV13
clone size: NA
J gene: TRBJ1-2
CDR3 protein: CASSLDDRTAYGYTF
CDR3 DNA: TGTGCCAGCAGCTTAGATGACAGGACTGCGTATGGCTACACCTTC

D gene: NA
V gene: TRBV27
clone size: NA
J gene: TRBJ1-5
CDR3 protein: CASSLFGEQPQHF
CDR3 DNA: TGTGCCAGCAGTTTATTCGGGGAGCAGCCCCAGCATTTT

D gene: NA
V gene: TRBV19
clone size: NA
J gene: TRBJ1-2
CDR3 protein: CASSILQPTRGYTF
CDR3 DNA: TGTGCCAGTAGTATATTACAGCCGACTCGGGGCTACACCTTC

D gene: TRBD2
V gene: TRBV11-2
clone size: NA
J gene: TRBJ2-7
CDR3 protein: CASSLAGTSRYEQYF
CDR3 DNA: TGTGCCAGCAGCTTGGCCGGGACTAGTCGCTACGAGCAGTACTTC

D gene: NA
V gene: TRBV19
clone size: NA
J gene: TRBJ1-2
CDR3 protein: CASLGLSKNYGYTF
CDR3 DNA: TGTGCCAGCCTCGGACTATCGAAGAACTATGGCTACACCTTC

D gene: TRBD2
V gene: TRBV10-3
clone size: NA
J gene: TRBJ2-1
CDR3 protein: CAISPGLGTNEQFF
CDR3 DNA: TGTGCCATCAGTCCGGGACTAGGAACGAATGAGCAGTTCTTC

D gene: NA
V gene: TRBV7-2
clone size: NA
J gene: TRBJ1-1
CDR3 protein: CASSPRRGDTEAFF
CDR3 DNA: TGTGCCAGCAGCCCCCGACGAGGGGACACTGAAGCTTTCTTT

D gene: NA
V gene: TRBV6-6
clone size: NA
J gene: TRBJ2-3
CDR3 protein: CASSLGGGLTDTQYF
CDR3 DNA: TGTGCCAGCAGTCTTGGGGGGGGCCTCACAGATACGCAGTATTTT

D gene: NA
V gene: TRBV5-1
clone size: few
J gene: TRBJ2-5
CDR3 protein: CASSLTATQETQYF
CDR3 DNA: TGCGCCAGCAGCTTGACAGCAACCCAAGAGACCCAGTACTTC

D gene: NA
V gene: TRBV7-7
clone size: NA
J gene: TRBJ2-5
CDR3 protein: CASSLEWAETQYF
CDR3 DNA: TGTGCTAGCAGCTTAGAGTGGGCGGAGACCCAGTACTTC

D gene: NA
V gene: TRBV6-5
clone size: NA
J gene: TRBJ2-7
CDR3 protein: CASSYSRGVSYEQYF
CDR3 DNA: TGTGCCAGCAGTTACTCGCGGGGAGTCTCCTACGAGCAGTACTTC

D gene: TRBD1
V gene: TRBV11-3
clone size: NA
J gene: TRBJ2-1
CDR3 protein: CASSSAGTGGHEQFF
CDR3 DNA: TGTGCCAGCAGCTCTGCCGGGACAGGGGGCCATGAGCAGTTCTTC

D gene: NA
V gene: TRBV27
clone size: NA
J gene: TRBJ2-3
CDR3 protein: CASGLISSTDTQYF
CDR3 DNA: TGTGCCAGCGGCTTAATCTCTAGCACAGATACGCAGTATTTT